This passage covers 4 T cell receptor beta chains from one sample sequenced in a study of monozygotic twins with inflammatory bowel disease. From the 5' RACE reads, TCRdb lists one entry per CDR3 protein and no DNA. The sample table sets out hundreds of thousands of distinct CDR3 sequences. Sequenced material: blood. Receptors originate from a human donor with ulcerative colitis or Crohn's disease, or a healthy co-twin of an affected twin (not recorded which).

The V gene is TRBV4-3, the J gene TRBJ1-6; TCRdb gives TRBD1 as the D gene, but with no DNA this cannot be confirmed. Germline CDR1 reads LGHNA; CDR2 reads YSLEER. The CDR3 has 16 amino acids. The CDR3 here is CASSQSPTGYNSPLHF.

CDR3 protein: CASSSRQGLGTGELFF. The rearrangement links TRBV18 to TRBJ2-2; no DNA is available, so the TRBD1 call from TCRdb remains unchecked. Germline V CDR1 and CDR2: KGHSH, LQKENI. The CDR3 consists of 16 residues.

J is TRBJ1-5 and V is TRBV27; with no DNA, the TCRdb D assignment of TRBD1 cannot be verified. This CDR3 region has 14 residues. Germline V gives CDR1 MNHEY, CDR2 SMNVEV (reference sequence). CDR3 sequence: CASGDGVGNQPQHF.

V gene TRBV7-9 combines with J gene TRBJ2-7; TCRdb's assignment of TRBD1 cannot be checked, as there is no DNA. The germline gives CDR1 SEHNR, CDR2 FQNEAQ (reference sequence). This CDR3 spans 13 amino acids. The CDR3 reads CAGLGGPSHEQYF.